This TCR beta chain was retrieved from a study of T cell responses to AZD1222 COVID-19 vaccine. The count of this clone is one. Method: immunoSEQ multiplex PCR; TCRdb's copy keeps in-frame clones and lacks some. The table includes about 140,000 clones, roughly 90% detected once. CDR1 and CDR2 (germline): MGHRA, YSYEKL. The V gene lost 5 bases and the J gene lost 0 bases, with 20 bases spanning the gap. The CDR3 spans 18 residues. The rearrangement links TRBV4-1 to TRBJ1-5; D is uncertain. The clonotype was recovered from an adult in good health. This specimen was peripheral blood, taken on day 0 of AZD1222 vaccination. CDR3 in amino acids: CASSYLGRVWDSNQPQHF. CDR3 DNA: TGCGCCAGCAGCTACCTCGGTCGGGTATGGGATAGCAATCAGCCCCAGCATTTT.